One T cell receptor beta chain is described in this entry. These data belong to a study of blood T cell repertoires in COVID-19. Across the study: Sample material is recorded as cDNA or gDNA derived from T cells, B-cell-depleted T cells, or PBMCs.

Produced via immunoSEQ multiplex PCR; TCRdb's table is partial and in-frame only. The data contain about 69,000 clones, approximately 85% of them singletons. Trimming at V came to 1 base and at J to 4 bases, leaving 7 bases not matched to a gene. Germline V gives CDR1 LGHDT, CDR2 YNNKEL (reference sequence). There are 15 residues in the CDR3. What was sequenced was peripheral blood. This sequence joins TRBV3-1 (or the pseudogene TRBV3-2) and TRBJ2-7, with 7 bases identical to TRBD1. The TCR sequence derives from a human donor in a cohort sampled during active COVID-19. The CDR3 DNA follows: TGTGCCAGCAGCCAAGGGGGCCCAGGGGGATACGAGCAGTACTTC. Its protein is CASSQGGPGGYEQYF.